The rows below give T cell receptor beta chains drawn from one sample of a study of cytomegalovirus exposure and HLA in healthy donors. This table comes from immunoSEQ multiplex PCR, and its TCRdb copy is limited to in-frame clones, with some not included. The top ten clones hold around 3.1% of a sample with about 140,000 clones, 76% of them seen once. Sequencing was performed on PBMCs. All receptors come from a male donor in good health and CMV-seronegative. CDR3s include the opening cysteine and the closing phenylalanine or tryptophan. A D gene is named only where the DNA matches it firmly. Rows may omit the clone size; those that give it use once, few, many or a size class.

J gene,V gene,D gene,clone size,CDR3 protein,CDR3 DNA
TRBJ2-7,TRBV18,-,-,CASSPQGEGSYEQYF,TGTGCCAGCTCACCCCAAGGGGAAGGGTCCTACGAGCAGTACTTC
TRBJ2-1,TRBV2,-,-,CASTERESNEQFF,TGTGCCAGCACGGAGAGGGAATCAAATGAGCAGTTCTTC
TRBJ2-5,TRBV4-2,TRBD2,-,CASSQGASGEETQYF,TGTGCCAGCAGCCAAGGGGCTAGCGGGGAAGAGACCCAGTACTTC
TRBJ2-5,TRBV4-3,-,-,CASSQGTEETQYF,TGCGCCAGCAGCCAAGGGACTGAAGAGACCCAGTACTTC
TRBJ2-7,TRBV7-9,-,-,CTSSPPGTYEQYF,TGTACCAGCAGCCCCCCCGGGACCTACGAGCAGTACTTC
TRBJ2-1,TRBV5-1,TRBD2,few,CASSLGLAGGLYNEQFF,TGCGCCAGCAGCTTGGGACTAGCGGGGGGATTATACAATGAGCAGTTCTTC
TRBJ2-7,TRBV6-5,-,-,CASSPMRVSYEQYF,TGTGCCAGCAGCCCCATGAGGGTCTCCTACGAGCAGTACTTC
TRBJ2-7,TRBV29-1,-,-,CSAYVGSLHEQYF,TGCAGCGCCTATGTCGGGAGTTTACACGAGCAGTACTTC
TRBJ2-7,TRBV18,TRBD2,-,CASSPRAGAGREQYF,TGTGCCAGCTCACCACGAGCGGGGGCGGGTCGCGAGCAGTACTTC
TRBJ2-3,TRBV5-4,-,few,CASSSTGYTDTQYF,TGTGCCAGCAGCTCGACGGGATACACAGATACGCAGTATTTT
TRBJ2-7,TRBV5-1,TRBD1,-,CASSLVSTGTGYEQYF,TGCGCCAGCAGCTTGGTGTCTACAGGGACAGGCTACGAGCAGTACTTC
TRBJ1-5,TRBV7-8,-,-,CASSLTDSQPQHF,TGTGCCAGCAGCTTAACCGACAGTCAGCCCCAGCATTTT
TRBJ1-5,TRBV25-1,-,-,CASSVTGSNQPQHF,TGTGCCAGCAGCGTAACAGGGAGCAATCAGCCCCAGCATTTT
TRBJ2-3,TRBV7-9,TRBD2,-,CASSPWTGLAGVTDTQYF,TGTGCCAGCAGCCCCTGGACCGGACTAGCGGGAGTCACAGATACGCAGTATTTT
TRBJ2-1,TRBV5-6,TRBD2,few,CASSSRGISYNEQFF,TGTGCCAGCAGCTCGCGGGGGATCTCCTACAATGAGCAGTTCTTC
TRBJ2-2,TRBV23-1,-,-,CASSPSGETGELFF,TGCGCCAGCAGTCCTTCAGGGGAAACGGGGGAGCTGTTTTTT
TRBJ2-3,TRBV5-4,-,-,CASSFGQGGDTQYF,TGTGCCAGCAGCTTCGGACAAGGGGGAGATACGCAGTATTTT
TRBJ1-1,TRBV14,TRBD1,-,CASSYGQASTEAFF,TGTGCCAGCAGCTACGGACAGGCGAGCACTGAAGCTTTCTTT
TRBJ1-5,TRBV2,-,few,CASSPGLGNQPQHF,TGTGCCAGCAGCCCGGGACTGGGGAATCAGCCCCAGCATTTT
TRBJ2-7,TRBV6-5,TRBD2,-,CASSSAGRGSEQYF,TGTGCCAGCTCATCAGCCGGGAGGGGATCCGAGCAGTACTTC
TRBJ1-5,TRBV4-3,-,-,CASSPEIWGGNQPQHF,TGCGCCAGCAGCCCGGAAATCTGGGGGGGTAATCAGCCCCAGCATTTT
TRBJ2-7,TRBV11-2,TRBD1,-,CASSLGDRWQYF,TGTGCCAGCAGCTTAGGGGACAGGTGGCAGTACTTC
TRBJ1-4,TRBV11-2,-,-,CASSLAGPGEKLFF,TGTGCCAGCAGCTTAGCGGGTCCGGGTGAAAAACTGTTTTTT
TRBJ1-5,TRBV4-1,TRBD1,-,CASSRGQGAGGNQPQHF,TGCGCCAGCAGCCGAGGACAGGGGGCGGGGGGCAATCAGCCCCAGCATTTT
TRBJ2-3,TRBV5-4,TRBD2,-,CASIKAGASGLTDTQYF,TGTGCCAGCATCAAGGCGGGGGCTAGCGGGCTCACAGATACGCAGTATTTT
TRBJ1-1,TRBV7-3,-,-,CASSSSQGSEAFF,TGTGCCAGCAGTTCTAGCCAAGGCTCTGAAGCTTTCTTT
TRBJ2-1,TRBV27,-,-,CASSLFGGSSYNEQFF,TGTGCCAGCAGTTTATTTGGGGGGAGCTCCTACAATGAGCAGTTCTTC
TRBJ2-2,TRBV30,TRBD2,-,CAWSVIRGGVGELFF,TGTGCCTGGAGTGTAATCCGGGGGGGGGTCGGGGAGCTGTTTTTT
TRBJ1-1,TRBV10-3,-,-,CAISPGGRPEAFF,TGTGCCATCAGCCCGGGAGGAAGGCCTGAAGCTTTCTTT
TRBJ2-2,TRBV9,TRBD1,-,CASSVGGDRIAGELFF,TGTGCCAGCAGCGTAGGGGGGGACAGGATAGCCGGGGAGCTGTTTTTT
TRBJ1-1,TRBV6-5,-,few,CASSGTRGAEAFF,TGTGCCAGCAGTGGGACGCGGGGGGCTGAAGCTTTCTTT
TRBJ1-4,TRBV5-8,TRBD1,-,CASSGTGNEKLFF,TGTGCCAGCAGCGGGACAGGGAATGAAAAACTGTTTTTT
TRBJ2-7,TRBV6-4,TRBD2,few,CASSDQLAAYEQYF,TGTGCCAGCAGTGATCAACTAGCGGCCTACGAGCAGTACTTC
TRBJ1-1,TRBV30,-,-,CAWSRAANTEAFF,TGTGCCTGGTCGAGGGCAGCGAACACTGAAGCTTTCTTT
TRBJ2-7,TRBV9,-,-,CASSIGLGSVVPYEQYF,TGTGCCAGCAGCATCGGACTGGGCTCCGTGGTCCCCTACGAGCAGTACTTC
TRBJ2-1,TRBV28,TRBD2,-,CASSLGGGAGATLYEGEQFF,TGTGCCAGCAGTTTGGGGGGAGGAGCGGGGGCCACGCTGTACGAGGGTGAGCAGTTCTTC
TRBJ1-1,TRBV6-5,TRBD1,-,CASSYSGTGEAFF,TGTGCCAGCAGTTACTCAGGGACAGGGGAAGCTTTCTTT
TRBJ2-1,TRBV5-1,-,few,CASSSMPEAEQFF,TGCGCCAGCAGCTCGATGCCGGAGGCTGAGCAGTTCTTC
TRBJ2-1,TRBV7-2,TRBD2,-,CASSSRGSSGRGYNEQFF,TGTGCCAGCAGCTCTAGGGGCTCTAGCGGGAGGGGTTACAATGAGCAGTTCTTC
TRBJ2-7,TRBV27,TRBD1,-,CASSLGQGAPYEQYF,TGTGCCAGCAGTTTAGGACAGGGGGCCCCCTACGAGCAGTACTTC
TRBJ2-7,TRBV6-5,-,-,CASSYRGLLYEQYF,TGTGCCAGCAGTTACAGGGGACTCCTCTACGAGCAGTACTTC
TRBJ2-7,TRBV25-1,-,few,CASSGRTEADEQYF,TGTGCCAGCAGTGGACGGACAGAAGCGGACGAGCAGTACTTC
TRBJ1-5,TRBV7-2,TRBD1,-,CASSPDGQGNQPQHF,TGTGCCAGCAGCCCCGACGGACAGGGCAATCAGCCCCAGCATTTT
TRBJ2-1,TRBV6-4,-,-,CASSDRRDVYNEQFF,TGTGCCAGCAGTGACAGGCGGGACGTCTACAATGAGCAGTTCTTC
TRBJ1-1,TRBV7-3,-,-,CASSLGHSNAEAFF,TGTGCCAGCAGCTTGGGACACTCGAACGCTGAAGCTTTCTTT
TRBJ1-2,TRBV5-5,-,-,CASSSDTGLYGYTF,TGTGCCAGCAGCTCGGACACGGGACTCTATGGCTACACCTTC
TRBJ1-5,TRBV4-2,-,-,CASSTRQVDQPQHF,TGTGCCAGCAGCACCCGACAGGTCGATCAGCCCCAGCATTTT
TRBJ1-1,TRBV6-6,-,-,CASSYSPVYTEAFF,TGTGCCAGCAGTTACTCCCCGGTATACACTGAAGCTTTCTTT
TRBJ2-1,TRBV29-1,TRBD2,-,CSVEGLAVNEQFF,TGCAGCGTTGAGGGACTAGCGGTCAATGAGCAGTTCTTC
TRBJ2-2,TRBV15,TRBD1,-,CATSKTGANTGELFF,TGTGCCACCAGCAAGACAGGGGCAAACACCGGGGAGCTGTTTTTT